The following is a TCR beta chain sequence with its context. This clone was counted between two and nine times. Its antigen target is currently unknown. There are no base qualities to consult, and no much larger clone falls within one base. The CDR3 contains 18 residues, cysteine and phenylalanine counted. Only the CDR3 DNA stays, 54 bases, in frame from base 1. CDR1 LGHNA and CDR2 YSLEER were looked up in the germline V gene. Trimming costs V 3 bases and J 1 base, and their ends lie 19 bases apart. This sample was included in a study of radiotherapy plus CTLA-4 blockade in lung cancer (dated by TCRdb to about 2018). The study in broad terms: Among enrolled patients, approximately 19% had an objective response and 30% to 40% reached disease control. What the authors observed across the whole study: After treatment with radiotherapy and ipilimumab, TCR clones that came from tumors expanded in the peripheral blood. Early dynamic changes in blood T cell clones, together with increased serum interferon-beta after radiation, were reported as the strongest predictors of response.

The library was made by the immunoSEQ multiplex PCR assay. TCRdb retrieved this table from immuneACCESS and kept in-frame rearrangements only. Not all clones are present; in checked studies, unresolved V genes account for under half, and no reason is known for the remainder. This sample lists 34,000 or so clones; roughly four fifths were detected once. The top ten hold 13% to 15% of the sample. The study evaluated CTLA-4 blockade (ipilimumab) given together with focal radiation therapy in patients who had chemo-refractory metastatic non-small-cell lung cancer. The input for sequencing was peripheral blood, taken from a patient treated with radiotherapy plus ipilimumab. The TCR comes from a human donor with non-small cell lung cancer that progressed on radiotherapy plus ipilimumab. Rearrangement joined TRBV4-3 to TRBJ1-3, and possibly TRBD1, on 6 matching bases. The CDR3 region: CASSQRPQGVLSGNTIYF. The DNA sequence is given as TGCGCCAGCAGCCAGAGGCCACAGGGAGTTCTATCTGGAAACACCATATATTTT.